One and the same sample provided the 31 T cell receptor beta chains below, sequenced in a study of T cell responses to AZD1222 COVID-19 vaccine. Libraries were prepared by immunoSEQ multiplex PCR; TCRdb keeps only in-frame clonotypes and omits some of them. The sample has 95,000 to 120,000 clones; approximately 89% are singletons. Source: peripheral blood, taken on day 0 of MenACWY control vaccination. The receptors come from an adult in good health.

This sequence joins TRBV5-1 and TRBJ2-7; possibly TRBD2 for D (7 bases). The V gene lost 0 bases and the J gene lost 6 bases, with 13 bases spanning the gap. The CDR3 extends over 14 amino acids. In germline, CDR1 is SGHRS, CDR2 YFSETQ. CDR3 amino acids: CASSLVGLGGEQYF. The CDR3 coding sequence is TGCGCCAGCAGCTTGGTAGGACTAGGGGGCGAGCAGTACTTC. The variable domain in full, with the rest retrieved from reference TRBV5-1 and TRBJ2-7, is KAGVTQTPRYLIKTRGQQVTLSCSPISGHRSVSWYQQTPGQGLQFLFEYFSETQRNKGNFPGRFSGRQFSNSRSEMNVSTLELGDSALYLCASSLVGLGGEQYFGPGTRLTVT.

CDR3 DNA: TGTGCCACCAGTGATGGGCGGGGCACAGATACGCAGTATTTT. Its translation is CATSDGRGTDTQYF. V and J are TRBV24-1 and TRBJ2-3, with a weak D call TRBD2 (5 bases). The ends were cut back, 3 bases at V and 1 base at J, with 7 bases in the middle. The CDR3 is made up of 14 amino acids. The germline V gene has CDR1 KGHDR and CDR2 SFDVKD.

Only one count was recorded for this clone. An end of the junction does not agree with germline; a read error may underlie this. The gene calls are TRBV2 and TRBJ2-7; the D gene is possibly TRBD2 (6 bases). The CDR3 covers 11 residues. CDR1 and CDR2 (germline): SNHLY, FYNNEI. The CDR3 here is CASSGVAGLLF. CDR3 DNA sequence: TGTGCCAGCAGTGGGGTTGCGGGGCTTCTCTTC.

This clone was recorded once. This chain uses TRBV10-1 with TRBJ2-1; 10 bases fit TRBD2. J was trimmed by 8 bases and V by 8 bases; bases with no gene match: 9. This CDR3 spans 14 amino acids. From germline, CDR1 is WNHNN and CDR2 SYGVQD (reference sequence). The CDR3 is CASQSGGERDEQFF. CDR3 nucleotides: TGCGCCAGCCAGAGCGGGGGGGAAAGGGATGAGCAGTTCTTC.

This clone showed up just once. The chain combines TRBV5-4 with TRBJ1-6; 8 bases map to TRBD1. CDR3 length: 14 residues. Germline V CDR1 and CDR2: SGHNT, YYREEE (reference sequence). J lost 9 bases, V lost 2 bases, and 4 bases had no gene match. The CDR3 DNA is TGTGCCAGCAGCTTCGAGGACAGGGTTTCACCCCTCCACTTT. Protein: CASSFEDRVSPLHF.

This clone rates as medium-sized. The rearrangement links TRBV18 to TRBJ1-3, with D perhaps TRBD1 (6 bases). Trimming shortened V by 0 bases and J by 0 bases, and 12 bases separated the two germline ends. CDR1 and CDR2 (germline): KGHSH, LQKENI. There are 17 residues in the CDR3. The CDR3: CASSPPEGGHSGNTIYF. The CDR3 nucleotides are TGTGCCAGCTCACCACCAGAGGGGGGCCACTCTGGAAACACCATATATTTT.

The CDR3 sequence is CASSLARSSYNSPLHF. The DNA for the CDR3 is TGTGCCAGCAGCTTAGCTCGGAGCTCCTATAATTCACCCCTCCACTTT. The gene calls are TRBV11-2 and TRBJ1-6, with no clear D. Germline lookup yields CDR1 SGHAT and CDR2 FQNNGV. This CDR3 comprises 16 residues. V lost 1 base and J 0 bases, leaving 7 bases between the germline ends.

The chain combines TRBV7-9 with TRBJ1-5; TRBD1 matches at 7 bases. V dropped 5 bases and J dropped 2; count of bases not matched to a gene: 6. Germline V gene sequence: CDR1 SEHNR, CDR2 FQNEAQ (reference sequence). The CDR3 loop spans 15 amino acids. The CDR3 DNA is TGTGCCAGCAGCCGAACAGGGGCCGGCAATCAGCCCCAGCATTTT. This codes for CASSRTGAGNQPQHF.

V and J are TRBV11-2 and TRBJ2-3; D might be TRBD1 (7 bases). Trimming cost V 5 bases and J 0 bases, with 12 bases left between them. This CDR3 spans 15 amino acids. Germline loops: CDR1 SGHAT, CDR2 FQNNGV. The DNA for the CDR3 is TGTGCCAGCAGCACGCGGGACAGAAGCACAGATACGCAGTATTTT. This codes for CASSTRDRSTDTQYF.

This clone has only a few counts. J is TRBJ1-6 and V is TRBV6-5; 9 nucleotides align to TRBD1. Trimming took 10 bases from V and 9 from J; bases not matched to a gene: 10. Germline V gene lookup returns CDR1 MNHEY and CDR2 SVGAGI. This CDR3 has 14 amino acids. The CDR3 reads CATKTGGVASPLHF. CDR3 DNA sequence: TGTGCCACCAAGACAGGGGGAGTAGCTTCACCCCTCCACTTT.

This chain joins TRBV5-8 and TRBJ2-1, with D perhaps TRBD2 (5 bases). The V gene's germline CDR1 is SGHTS and CDR2 YDEGEE. The CDR3 totals 13 residues. Trimming left V 2 bases short and J 4 bases short, with 7 bases between. CDR3 protein: CASSFGVYNEQFF. CDR3 bases: TGTGCCAGCAGCTTCGGGGTTTACAATGAGCAGTTCTTC.

In DNA form, the CDR3 reads TGTGCCAGCAGCTTGTTGTTGGGGAATCAGCCCCAGCATTTT. Translation: CASSLLLGNQPQHF. The gene calls are TRBV5-8 and TRBJ1-5; no definite D call. V dropped 1 base and J dropped 4 bases, with 9 bases sitting between them. The germline CDR1 and CDR2 sequences are SGHTS and YDEGEE. The CDR3 is made up of 14 amino acids.

V is TRBV6-5 and J is TRBJ1-2, with unresolved D. Trimming took 7 bases from V and 1 from J, leaving 16 bases between them. Germline CDR1 reads MNHEY; CDR2 reads SVGAGI. The CDR3 sequence is 15 residues long. The CDR3 protein is CASIPLSGFNYGYTF. For the CDR3, the DNA is TGTGCCAGCATCCCCCTGAGTGGGTTTAACTATGGCTACACCTTC.

This clone has a handful of counts. V and J are TRBV7-2 and TRBJ2-3; TRBD2 might be the D (6 bases). The germline CDR1 and CDR2 sequences are SGHTA and FQGNSA. The CDR3 runs to 13 residues. Between the trimmed V and J ends, which lost 5 bases and 5 bases, there was a span of 11 bases. CDR3 amino acids: CASSRLVKDTQYF. The CDR3, as DNA: TGTGCCAGCAGCAGACTAGTGAAAGATACGCAGTATTTT.

The chain combines TRBV4-2 with TRBJ1-5; D is ambiguous. The CDR3 loop spans 16 amino acids. V lost 0 bases, J lost 0 bases, and 9 bases lay in between. Germline V gene sequence: CDR1 LGHNA, CDR2 YNFKEQ. Here the CDR3 DNA reads TGTGCCAGCAGCCAAGAACCCCCAGCTAGCAATCAGCCCCAGCATTTT. Its protein is CASSQEPPASNQPQHF.

This chain uses TRBV6-5 with TRBJ1-2; D possibly corresponds to TRBD1 (6 bases). V shed 5 bases and J shed 5 bases, with 12 bases lying between them. This CDR3 region has 13 residues. Germline loops: CDR1 MNHEY, CDR2 SVGAGI. The CDR3 sequence is CASSPGTPYGYTF. CDR3 DNA: TGTGCCAGCAGTCCCGGGACACCGTATGGCTACACCTTC.

The chain uses TRBV19 and TRBJ2-5; D uncertain. CDR1 is LNHDA, CDR2 SQIVND, per germline (reference sequence). The CDR3 loop spans 12 amino acids. Trimming took 1 base from V and 4 from J, leaving 4 bases between them. CDR3: CASSIAGETQYF. DNA of the CDR3: TGTGCCAGTAGTATAGCAGGAGAGACCCAGTACTTC.

J is TRBJ1-1 and V is TRBV9; 9 nucleotides line up with TRBD1. This CDR3 is built from 13 residues. Germline lookup yields CDR1 SGDLS and CDR2 YYNGEE. V shed 0 bases and J 6 bases; nucleotides not matched to a gene: 0. Here the CDR3 DNA reads TGTGCCAGCAGCGTAGGGGACAGGGCTGAAGCTTTCTTT. As protein: CASSVGDRAEAFF.

V usage is TRBV11-3 and J usage is TRBJ2-7; 8 nucleotides align to TRBD2. The V gene end was trimmed by 5 bases and the J gene end by 0 bases; junction bases not matched to a gene: 15. Germline V gene sequence: CDR1 SGHNT, CDR2 YENEEA. CDR3 length equals 18 residues. CDR3 protein: CASSPDGGGSLLSYEQYF. The DNA of the CDR3 is TGTGCCAGCAGCCCAGATGGCGGGGGGTCACTCCTCTCCTACGAGCAGTACTTC.

The genes are TRBV29-1 and TRBJ1-1; possibly TRBD1 for D (6 bases). The CDR3 covers 13 residues. Germline V lookup: CDR1 SQVTM, CDR2 ANQGSEA. V gave up 8 bases and J gave up 3 bases, with 16 bases separating them. CDR3 in amino acids: CSCRGEGDTEAFF. CDR3 coding DNA: TGCAGCTGCAGGGGCGAGGGGGACACTGAAGCTTTCTTT.

V is TRBV2 and J is TRBJ2-4; 7 bases agree with TRBD2. J lost 0 bases, V lost 6 bases, and 5 bases had no gene match. Germline V gene data show CDR1 as SNHLY and CDR2 as FYNNEI. This CDR3 has 15 residues. CDR3 in amino acids: CASSWEGVAKNIQYF. The CDR3 nucleotides are TGTGCCAGCAGCTGGGAGGGCGTAGCCAAAAACATTCAGTACTTC.

A single count supports this clone. The chain uses TRBV14 and TRBJ2-6; D remains unclear. Germline V gene data show CDR1 as SGHDN and CDR2 as FVKESK. The CDR3 has 16 residues. V was clipped by 4 bases and J by 0 bases, with 10 bases between them. The CDR3, as DNA: TGTGCCAGCAGCCCTCTCGACCTCTCTGGGGCCAACGTCCTGACTTTC. Its translation is CASSPLDLSGANVLTF.

The rearrangement links TRBV5-6 to TRBJ2-7; D ambiguous. The CDR3 runs to 13 residues. Germline CDR1 and CDR2: SGHDT and YYEEEE. V was cut by 0 bases and J by 7 bases, with 11 bases left in between. CDR3 region: CASSLEYMGEQYF. The DNA for the CDR3 is TGTGCCAGCAGCTTGGAGTACATGGGGGAGCAGTACTTC.

This clone occurred once. The V call is TRBV28, the J call TRBJ2-2; 8 positions match TRBD2. In germline, CDR1 is MDHEN, CDR2 SYDVKM. V dropped 5 bases and J dropped 5; count of bases not matched to a gene: 10. The CDR3 contains 16 residues. CDR3 amino acids: CASSPAAGGWTGELFF. The DNA for the CDR3 is TGTGCCAGCAGTCCCGCTGCGGGGGGATGGACCGGGGAGCTGTTTTTT.

The chain combines TRBV7-2 with TRBJ2-2; D might be TRBD1 (6 bases). V lost 2 bases to trimming and J lost 1 base, with 14 bases between them. Germline CDR1 reads SGHTA; CDR2 reads FQGNSA. CDR3 size: 17 residues. The CDR3 sequence: CASSLQAGTLNTGELFF. In DNA, the CDR3 is TGTGCCAGCAGCTTACAAGCCGGGACACTGAACACCGGGGAGCTGTTTTTT.

The chain uses TRBV6-5 and TRBJ2-7; the match to TRBD1 covers 8 bases. This CDR3 has 14 residues. The germline gives CDR1 MNHEY, CDR2 SVGAGI. V shed 4 bases and J 6 bases; nucleotides not matched to a gene: 8. The CDR3: CASSSGRTGGEQYF. DNA for the CDR3: TGTGCCAGCAGTTCCGGTCGAACAGGGGGCGAGCAGTACTTC.

The chain joins TRBV5-1 to TRBJ2-1, with D perhaps matching TRBD2 (6 bases). The CDR3 runs 14 residues. V was pared by 0 bases and J by 7 bases, with 11 bases between. Germline V gene sequence: CDR1 SGHRS, CDR2 YFSETQ. The CDR3 loop reads CASSLGLDVNEQFF. DNA for the CDR3: TGCGCCAGCAGCTTGGGACTAGATGTGAATGAGCAGTTCTTC.

The chain joins TRBV19 to TRBJ2-3; unclear D gene. This CDR3 has 16 residues. The V end was cut by 5 bases, the J end by 0 bases, with 15 bases between. CDR1 and CDR2 (germline): LNHDA, SQIVND (reference sequence). Written as DNA, the CDR3 is TGTGCCAGTAGTCCCCGATACCCGACAAGCACAGATACGCAGTATTTT. Amino acids: CASSPRYPTSTDTQYF.

The CDR3: CASSAGQSSNQPQHF. The CDR3 DNA reads as TGTGCCAGCAGCGCCGGACAGTCTAGCAATCAGCCCCAGCATTTT. The chain employs TRBV7-8 and TRBJ1-5; weak D call: TRBD1 (6 bases). In germline, CDR1 is SGHVS, CDR2 FQNEAQ. V lost 5 bases to trimming and J lost 0 bases, with 11 bases between them. There are 15 residues in the CDR3.

The rearrangement uses TRBV29-1 and TRBJ2-1; 9 bases line up with TRBD2. Germline trimming cut 4 bases from V and 0 bases from J; bases unmatched to any gene: 7. The germline V gene encodes CDR1 SQVTM and CDR2 ANQGSEA. CDR3 length: 16 amino acids. The CDR3 sequence is CSVGGSGGYSYNEQFF. CDR3 DNA sequence: TGCAGCGTTGGGGGTAGCGGGGGCTACTCCTACAATGAGCAGTTCTTC.

This clone came up a few times. The J gene is TRBJ1-2, the V gene TRBV24-1; tentatively, D is TRBD1 (6 bases). Deletions cut 1 base from V and 6 bases from J, with 14 bases between. CDR1 KGHDR and CDR2 SFDVKD come from the germline V gene. This CDR3 has 15 amino acids. CDR3 residues: CATSDLRGLADGYTF. The CDR3 nucleotides read TGTGCCACCAGTGATTTACGGGGGCTGGCCGATGGCTACACCTTC.